This T cell receptor (beta chain) originates from a study of blood T cell repertoires in COVID-19. In the study overall: Sites in the United States, Italy and Spain provided acute and convalescent COVID-19 samples. From T cells, B-cell-depleted T cells, or PBMCs came the material, which was cDNA or gDNA.

Authors' analysis steps: How many nucleated cells were present was estimated from reference gene primer amplification. Method: immunoSEQ multiplex PCR; TCRdb's copy keeps in-frame clones and lacks some. Clonal size and the V and J genes are those of that table, whereas D and trimming came from the DNA. The table includes about 94,000 clones, 80% detected once. This CDR3 is 13 amino acids long. The V gene's germline CDR1 is SQVTM and CDR2 ANQGSEA. Unmatched junction bases numbered 9, after V lost 6 bases and J lost 6 bases. Input material: peripheral blood. The sequence derives from a human donor in a cohort sampled during active COVID-19. The chain has TRBV29-1 and TRBJ1-1; 8 nucleotides align to TRBD1. Here the CDR3 reads CSVETGGMAEAFF. Written as DNA, the CDR3 is TGCAGCGTCGAAACAGGGGGTATGGCTGAAGCTTTCTTT.